This T cell receptor beta chain originates from a study of beta chain features in type 1 diabetes. In the study overall: When patients were set against healthy donors, age, gender and cell yields were similar.

Investigators reverse transcribed all isolated RNA, so they sequenced expressed TCRB transcripts. Here immunoSEQ multiplex PCR was the method, and the copy in TCRdb shows in-frame clones only, minus some. The table lists more than 300,000 clones, 10% to 15% of them singletons, with 0.0095% to 0.011% in the top ten. In this sample, this clone turned up a few times. Its antigen remains unknown. Study-level findings and limits: Shortening that was moderate but significant affected the TCRB CDR3s of Type 1 diabetes patients in all four CD4+ subsets.

The source is a woman aged 18-35 years with type 1 diabetes. Specimen: naive CD4+ T cells from blood.

The CDR3 reads CATSRDRVNQPQHF. In nucleotides, the CDR3 is TGTGCCACCAGCAGAGATCGGGTCAATCAGCCCCAGCATTTT. This sequence joins TRBV15 and TRBJ1-5; no clear D gene. The CDR3 runs 14 residues. The germline gives CDR1 LNHNV, CDR2 YYDKDF (reference sequence). V lost 0 bases and J 3 bases, leaving 6 bases between the germline ends.